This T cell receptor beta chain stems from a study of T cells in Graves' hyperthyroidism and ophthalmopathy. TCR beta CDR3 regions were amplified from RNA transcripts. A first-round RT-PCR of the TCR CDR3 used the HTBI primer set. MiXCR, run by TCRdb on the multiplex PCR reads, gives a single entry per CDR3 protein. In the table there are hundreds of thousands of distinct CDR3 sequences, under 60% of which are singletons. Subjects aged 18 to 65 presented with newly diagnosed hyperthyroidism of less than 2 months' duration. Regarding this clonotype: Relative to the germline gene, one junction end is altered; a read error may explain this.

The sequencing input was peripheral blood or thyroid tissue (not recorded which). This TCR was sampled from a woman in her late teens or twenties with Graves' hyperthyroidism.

CDR3 bases: TGTGCCAGCAGCTTCCGGAGCTCCTATAATTCACTCCTCCACTTT. This sequence encodes CASSFRSSYNSLLHF. This sequence joins TRBV25-1 and TRBJ1-6; D is unresolved. Germline CDR1 reads MGHDK; CDR2 reads SYGVNS. The CDR3 contains 15 residues.